This entry concerns a single T cell receptor beta chain. Participant ages covered about 18 to 95 years across about 22 US areas. Researchers sorted participants into cohorts using their self-reported clinical history. This sample stems from a study of blood T cell repertoires in COVID-19. Overall study context: There were acute and convalescent COVID-19 samples, and they came from the United States, Italy and Spain. Nucleic acid was either cDNA or gDNA, and it came from T cells, B-cell-depleted T cells, or PBMCs.

The ends were cut back, 5 bases at V and 4 bases at J, with 20 bases in the middle. The CDR3 has 16 residues. CDR1 and CDR2 from the germline V gene are SNHLY and FYNNEI. The method was immunoSEQ multiplex PCR; TCRdb's version includes in-frame clones alone and lacks a portion of them. The sample lists about 210,000 clones, about 86% occurring once. This clonotype was sampled from a woman in her 30s who had been exposed to COVID-19. V and J are TRBV2 and TRBJ1-2; a possible D gene is TRBD1 (6 bases). Sequencing was performed on PBMCs or T cells enriched from blood (not recorded which). The CDR3 DNA follows: TGTGCCAGCAGTCCAACTACAGGGTTGAGGGGCTATGGCTACACCTTC. This sequence encodes CASSPTTGLRGYGYTF. Using reference TRBV2 and TRBJ1-2 for the parts outside the CDR3, the full variable domain is EPEVTQTPSHQVTQMGQEVILRCVPISNHLYFYWYRQILGQKVEFLVSFYNNEISEKSEIFDDQFSVERPDGSNFTLKIRSTKLEDSAMYFCASSPTTGLRGYGYTFGSGTRLTVV.